This T cell receptor beta chain derives from a study of response to subunit inactivated influenza vaccine (dated by TCRdb to 2016 to 2019). About the study as a whole: Deep quantitative profiling of the T cell receptor repertoire was used in the study to follow responses to a trivalent subunit inactivated influenza vaccine. The research as a whole found: The authors proposed that each seasonal influenza vaccination may bring in only a limited number of new T cells.

The CDR3 runs 14 residues from the cysteine to the phenylalanine. The CDR3 DNA has 42 bases and is translated from base 1. The CDR1 and CDR2 encoded by the germline V gene (reference sequence) are MNHEY and SMNVEV. The junction carries 13 bases between V and J, which are trimmed by 3 bases and 7 bases respectively. The method was RT-PCR. Sequencing was carried out with an Illumina HiSeq 2500. TCRdb trimmed public reads at Q25 via fastp, called clones via MiXCR and kept in-frame beta chains. Every entry covers one CDR3 protein and lists the most common genes and DNA from its rows. The sample table records a few hundred thousand distinct CDR3 sequences; around 13% of these occur just once. The ten biggest clones cover around 10% of the sample. This clonotype came up a few times. The antigen it recognizes is unknown. Base qualities are not at hand, and no much larger clone is one base apart.

The specimen comprised PBMCs from blood, sampled approximately 13 days after vaccination. The chain was built from TRBV27 and TRBJ2-1; TRBD2 is a possible D gene, resting on 7 matching bases. This receptor was identified in a man between 45 and 60 years old who received an inactivated influenza vaccine. Donor details come from another sample of the same person, matched by shared clones. The CDR3 protein sequence reads: CASSLDGGRNEQFF. DNA sequence: TGTGCCAGCAGTTTGGACGGGGGGCGGAATGAGCAGTTCTTC.